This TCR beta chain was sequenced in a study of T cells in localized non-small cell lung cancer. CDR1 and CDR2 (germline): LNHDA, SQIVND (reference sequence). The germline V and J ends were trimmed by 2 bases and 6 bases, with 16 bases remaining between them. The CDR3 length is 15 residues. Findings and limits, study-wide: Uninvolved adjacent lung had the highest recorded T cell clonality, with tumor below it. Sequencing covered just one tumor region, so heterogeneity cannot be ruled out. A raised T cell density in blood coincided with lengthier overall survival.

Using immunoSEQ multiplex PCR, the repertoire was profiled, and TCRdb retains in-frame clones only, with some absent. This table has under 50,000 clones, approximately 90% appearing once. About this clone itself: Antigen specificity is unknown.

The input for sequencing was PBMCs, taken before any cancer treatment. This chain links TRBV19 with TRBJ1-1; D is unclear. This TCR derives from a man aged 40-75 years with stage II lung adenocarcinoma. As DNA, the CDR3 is TGTGCCAGTAGTATAAGACGCCAGAGGAGCTCTGAAGCTTTCTTT. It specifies CASSIRRQRSSEAFF.